These T cell receptor beta chains were read from a single sample in a study of technical replicates of blood from several donors. TCRdb keeps only in-frame clones here, not all; method: immunoSEQ multiplex PCR. The sample yields tens of thousands of clones, roughly 92% seen once. The sample comprised T cells isolated from PBMCs. These receptors originate from a human donor in good health. Both conserved end residues are part of each CDR3. Fields, in order: D gene, J gene, V gene, CDR3 protein, CDR3 DNA. D genes are given only for firm matches.

d_call: -; j_call: TRBJ1-2; v_call: TRBV19; cdr3_aa: CASSDPGKPIGYTF; cdr3_nt: TGTGCCAGTAGTGACCCAGGGAAGCCCATTGGCTACACCTTC
d_call: -; j_call: TRBJ2-1; v_call: TRBV5-8; cdr3_aa: CASSLAFRGDLRDVNNEQFF; cdr3_nt: TGTGCCAGCAGCTTGGCCTTCAGGGGGGACTTAAGGGACGTTAACAATGAGCAGTTCTTC
d_call: TRBD1; j_call: TRBJ2-5; v_call: TRBV15; cdr3_aa: CATSSHTGVRNRETQYF; cdr3_nt: TGTGCCACCAGCAGCCATACAGGGGTCCGCAACCGAGAGACCCAGTACTTC
d_call: TRBD1; j_call: TRBJ2-7; v_call: TRBV28; cdr3_aa: CASSSPQGFAYEQYF; cdr3_nt: TGTGCCAGCAGTTCCCCACAGGGGTTCGCCTACGAGCAGTACTTC
d_call: TRBD2; j_call: TRBJ2-3; v_call: TRBV30; cdr3_aa: CAWRGLAGIKTRTDTQYF; cdr3_nt: TGTGCCTGGAGGGGACTAGCGGGAATTAAAACCCGCACAGATACGCAGTATTTT
d_call: TRBD1; j_call: TRBJ2-7; v_call: TRBV23-1; cdr3_aa: CASSPGPGQESYEQYF; cdr3_nt: TGCGCCAGCAGTCCTGGACCGGGACAGGAATCCTACGAGCAGTACTTC
d_call: TRBD1; j_call: TRBJ1-4; v_call: TRBV7-9; cdr3_aa: CASSSPTGSNEKLFF; cdr3_nt: TGTGCCAGCAGCTCACCGACAGGGTCTAATGAAAAACTGTTTTTT
d_call: TRBD1; j_call: TRBJ2-2; v_call: TRBV27; cdr3_aa: CASSPNFRDSYNTGELFF; cdr3_nt: TGTGCCAGCAGCCCCAACTTCCGGGACAGCTATAACACCGGGGAGCTGTTTTTT
d_call: -; j_call: TRBJ1-4; v_call: TRBV6-5; cdr3_aa: CASSYSPTNEKLFF; cdr3_nt: TGTGCCAGCAGTTACAGCCCAACTAATGAAAAACTGTTTTTT
d_call: TRBD2; j_call: TRBJ2-7; v_call: TRBV7-6; cdr3_aa: CASSLGSLAGGIPYEQYF; cdr3_nt: TGTGCCAGCAGCTTAGGCTCACTAGCGGGAGGAATCCCCTACGAGCAGTACTTC
d_call: -; j_call: TRBJ2-7; v_call: TRBV9; cdr3_aa: CASSVRWDSNYEQYF; cdr3_nt: TGTGCCAGCAGCGTAAGATGGGACTCAAATTACGAGCAGTACTTC
d_call: TRBD1; j_call: TRBJ1-5; v_call: TRBV4-2; cdr3_aa: CASSQGGTGGFQPQHF; cdr3_nt: TGTGCCAGCAGCCAAGGGGGGACAGGGGGCTTTCAGCCCCAGCATTTT
d_call: TRBD1; j_call: TRBJ2-3; v_call: TRBV25-1; cdr3_aa: CASGTGGLDTQYF; cdr3_nt: TGTGCCAGCGGGACAGGGGGCTTAGATACGCAGTATTTT